This T cell receptor (beta chain) stems from a study of T cells in Graves' hyperthyroidism and ophthalmopathy. Germline V gene sequence: CDR1 SGDLS, CDR2 YYNGEE. V lost 3 bases and J lost 1, with 28 bases in between. The CDR3 is 20 residues long. Amplification targeted TCR beta CDR3 regions from RNA transcripts. First-round RT-PCR targeting the TCR CDR3 was performed with the HTBI primer set. Via MiXCR, TCRdb re-called the multiplex PCR reads, giving one row per CDR3 protein. In the table there are 450,000 to 600,000 distinct CDR3 sequences, 14% of which are singletons. Notes on the study in general: The model foresaw ophthalmopathy a median roughly 6 months prior to onset. Most clonotypes expanded in thyroid above 0.001 were likewise present in blood.

Points on this clonotype: Its antigen remains unidentified.

Exclusion criteria comprised uncontrolled infection, other autoimmune disease, pregnancy or lactation. The rearrangement links TRBV9 to TRBJ2-5, with D possibly being TRBD2 (6 bases). The origin of this receptor is a woman aged 40 to 50 with Graves' hyperthyroidism. Sample: blood. CDR3 region: CASSGYTRGGDGTPQETQYF. The CDR3 DNA reads as TGTGCCAGCAGCGGATACACCCGGGGAGGAGATGGAACCCCCCAAGAGACCCAGTACTTC.